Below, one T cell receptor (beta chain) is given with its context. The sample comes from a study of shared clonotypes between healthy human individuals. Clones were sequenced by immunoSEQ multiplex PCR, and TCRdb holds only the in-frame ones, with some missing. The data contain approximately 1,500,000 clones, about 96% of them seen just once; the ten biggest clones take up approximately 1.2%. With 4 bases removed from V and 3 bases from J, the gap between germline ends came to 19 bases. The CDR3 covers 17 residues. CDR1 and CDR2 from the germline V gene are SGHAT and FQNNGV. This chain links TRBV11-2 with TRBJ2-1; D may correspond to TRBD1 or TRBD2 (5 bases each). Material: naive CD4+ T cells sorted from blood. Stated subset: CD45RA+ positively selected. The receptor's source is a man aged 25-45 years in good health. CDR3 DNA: TGTGCCAGCAGCTACCCGGGACGTACCCGATTCTACAATGAGCAGTTCTTC. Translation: CASSYPGRTRFYNEQFF.